What follows are 25 T cell receptor beta chains derived from one specimen sequenced in a study of blood T cell repertoires in COVID-19. Measured with immunoSEQ multiplex PCR; TCRdb has only the in-frame clones, and not every one. The data hold under 85,000 clones, with roughly 90% observed a single time. The sequencing sample was made of peripheral blood. All receptors come from a man in his fifties or sixties with acute or convalescent COVID-19.

This chain links TRBV19 with TRBJ2-3, with TRBD1 as a possible D gene (6 bases). The germline gives CDR1 LNHDA, CDR2 SQIVND (reference sequence). V lost 7 bases to trimming and J lost 0 bases, with 14 bases between them. This CDR3 is 15 amino acids long. The CDR3 region is CASKIRGGSTDTQYF. In DNA form, the CDR3 reads TGTGCCAGTAAAATCAGGGGCGGTAGCACAGATACGCAGTATTTT.

The chain employs TRBV19 and TRBJ1-6, with D unresolved. The CDR3 spans 13 residues. Trimming pared 1 base from V and 7 bases from J, leaving 5 bases between. Germline V gene sequence: CDR1 LNHDA, CDR2 SQIVND (reference sequence). The CDR3 DNA reads as TGTGCCAGTAGTATAGTGGCCAATTCACCCCTCCACTTT. Protein sequence: CASSIVANSPLHF.

In its sample, this clone was seen once. The rearrangement links TRBV4-1 to TRBJ1-5; D not certain. Deletions cut 0 bases from V and 1 base from J, with 13 bases between. The CDR3 spans 17 residues. CDR1 is MGHRA, CDR2 YSYEKL, per germline. The CDR3 DNA reads TGCGCCAGCAGCCAAGATCGGGCGGGCGGCAGCAATCAGCCCCAGCATTTT. It specifies CASSQDRAGGSNQPQHF.

CDR3 amino acids: CASSPVLAGDHNEQFF. The DNA of the CDR3 is TGCGCCAGCAGCCCAGTTCTAGCGGGTGACCACAATGAGCAGTTCTTC. This chain connects TRBV4-3 to TRBJ2-1, with 8 positions matching TRBD2. With V trimmed by 4 bases and J by 5 bases, 10 bases remained unmatched. There are 16 residues in the CDR3. Looked up from germline, CDR1 is LGHNA and CDR2 is YSLEER.

This rearrangement joins TRBV27 to TRBJ2-2, with D perhaps TRBD1 (8 bases). V shed 3 bases and J shed 3 bases, with 23 bases lying between them. CDR1 is MNHEY and CDR2 is SMNVEV in the germline V gene (reference sequence). The CDR3 is made up of 19 amino acids. CDR3 protein: CASSFNRGSASGYTGELFF. In DNA form, the CDR3 reads TGTGCCAGCAGTTTTAACAGGGGGTCTGCTAGCGGTTACACCGGGGAGCTGTTTTTT.

This clone was counted only a few times. This chain joins TRBV7-9 and TRBJ2-1, with TRBD2 matching over 7 bases. J gave up 4 bases and V 8 bases, and 5 bases lay outside the gene matches. The CDR3 is made up of 13 amino acids. CDR1 SEHNR and CDR2 FQNEAQ come from the germline V gene (reference sequence). The CDR3 sequence is CASDLGGYNEQFF. The CDR3 DNA reads as TGTGCCAGCGATTTGGGGGGGTACAATGAGCAGTTCTTC.

V gene TRBV5-6 combines with J gene TRBJ2-7; 8 bases map to TRBD2. CDR3 length: 14 residues. The germline gives CDR1 SGHDT, CDR2 YYEEEE. J was trimmed by 5 bases and V by 3 bases; bases with no gene match: 7. The chain's CDR3 is CASSSRTSLDEQYF. Written as DNA, the CDR3 is TGTGCCAGCAGCTCCCGGACTAGCCTCGACGAGCAGTACTTC.

CDR3 loop: CASSASGTSYNEQFF. The CDR3 nucleotides read TGTGCCAGCAGCGCCAGCGGGACCTCCTACAATGAGCAGTTCTTC. The chain recombines TRBV2 with TRBJ2-1; TRBD2 matches 7 bases. The trim removed 6 bases at V and 0 bases at J, leaving 5 bases unmatched. CDR1 and CDR2 (germline): SNHLY, FYNNEI. CDR3 length: 15 amino acids.

The V and J genes are TRBV7-2 and TRBJ2-7; 7 bases map to TRBD1. Germline CDR1 reads SGHTA; CDR2 reads FQGNSA. The CDR3 length is 14 residues. J gave up 9 bases and V 1 base, and 9 bases lay outside the gene matches. This CDR3 reads CASSLVGTDTRQYF. The CDR3 DNA sequence: TGTGCCAGCAGCTTAGTCGGGACAGACACGAGGCAGTACTTC.

The J gene is TRBJ1-6, the V gene TRBV6-5; D is unresolved. Germline V lookup: CDR1 MNHEY, CDR2 SVGAGI. V was cut by 7 bases and J by 2 bases, with 3 bases left in between. This CDR3 spans 12 amino acids. CDR3 in amino acids: CASTTYNSPLHF. CDR3 in DNA: TGTGCCAGCACTACCTATAATTCACCCCTCCACTTT.

This clone was detected once. The chain couples TRBV7-9 to TRBJ2-1, with D maybe TRBD2 (6 bases). The CDR3 totals 15 residues. Germline V gives CDR1 SEHNR, CDR2 FQNEAQ (reference sequence). Trimming removed 5 bases from V and 2 bases from J, with 13 bases in between. The CDR3 sequence: CASSPRDLTYNEQFF. The CDR3 region has the DNA TGTGCCAGCAGCCCCCGGGACTTGACCTACAATGAGCAGTTCTTC.

The rearrangement links TRBV19 to TRBJ2-1; 7 bases are a match to TRBD2. With 3 bases clipped from V and 4 bases from J, the junction kept 6 bases outside the gene matches. This CDR3 has 15 residues. Germline values: CDR1 LNHDA, CDR2 SQIVND (reference sequence). For the CDR3, the DNA is TGTGCCAGTAGTATGGGAGCGGGACTTTACAATGAGCAGTTCTTC. Its protein product is CASSMGAGLYNEQFF.

As concerns this clone: Different DNA sequences within this sample yield the same CDR3. This chain uses TRBV5-5 with TRBJ2-7, with TRBD2 matching over 8 bases. The CDR3 runs to 14 residues. V was clipped by 0 bases and J by 1 base; unmatched bases: 0. Germline-derived CDR1 and CDR2 are SGHKS and YYEKEE (reference sequence). The CDR3 loop is CASSLAGGSYEQYF. The CDR3 nucleotides are TGTGCCAGCAGCTTGGCGGGAGGGTCCTACGAGCAGTACTTC.

The chain uses TRBV5-1 and TRBJ2-1, with TRBD1 matching over 11 bases. Germline CDR1 SGHRS, CDR2 YFSETQ. J lost 5 bases, V lost 0 bases, and 1 base had no gene match. This CDR3 contains 15 residues. The CDR3 region has the DNA TGCGCCAGCAGCTTGGGGGGACAGGGGGACAATGAGCAGTTCTTC. The encoded protein is CASSLGGQGDNEQFF.

V gene TRBV3-1 (or the pseudogene TRBV3-2) combines with J gene TRBJ2-1; 11 nucleotides line up with TRBD2. V dropped 4 bases and J dropped 6; count of bases not matched to a gene: 8. CDR3 length: 16 residues. CDR1 LGHDT and CDR2 YNNKEL come from the germline V gene (reference sequence). The chain's CDR3 is CASSRKLAGDLNEQFF. CDR3 nucleotides: TGTGCCAGCAGCCGAAAACTAGCGGGAGATCTCAATGAGCAGTTCTTC.

This chain uses TRBV5-8 with TRBJ1-1, with D perhaps matching TRBD1 (5 bases). V lost 0 bases to trimming and J lost 6 bases, with 12 bases between them. Per germline, CDR1 SGHTS and CDR2 YDEGEE. This CDR3 is built from 14 residues. CDR3 amino acids: CASSLVQGVAEAFF. Written as DNA, the CDR3 is TGTGCCAGCAGCTTGGTACAAGGGGTCGCTGAAGCTTTCTTT.

DNA for the CDR3: TGTGCCAGCAGCTTAGTACTGCTAGCGGGAGGACTAGCCAAAAACATTCAGTACTTC. As protein: CASSLVLLAGGLAKNIQYF. V is TRBV7-9 and J is TRBJ2-4; 11 bases line up with TRBD2. The CDR3 is 19 amino acids. V lost 1 base to trimming and J lost 0 bases; unmatched junction nucleotides: 8. The germline CDR1 and CDR2 sequences are SEHNR and FQNEAQ (reference sequence).

The rearrangement uses TRBV27 and TRBJ2-3, with TRBD2 matching over 8 bases. The length of the CDR3 is 17 residues. The germline gives CDR1 MNHEY, CDR2 SMNVEV (reference sequence). The V segment lost 3 bases and the J segment 1 base; nucleotides outside the gene matches: 9. This CDR3 reads CASSFRGGSFGTDTQYF. The CDR3 coding sequence is TGTGCCAGCAGTTTCCGGGGGGGGTCTTTTGGCACAGATACGCAGTATTTT.

This chain joins TRBV6-6 and TRBJ2-3; the D is unclear. Germline assignment: CDR1 MNHNY and CDR2 SVGAGI (reference sequence). V gave up 6 bases and J gave up 3 bases, with 4 bases separating them. CDR3 length equals 11 residues. The CDR3 DNA sequence: TGTGCCAGCAGGGCAACAGATACGCAGTATTTT. Protein sequence: CASRATDTQYF.

The rearrangement links TRBV9 to TRBJ1-3, with D possibly TRBD1 on 6 matching bases. The CDR3 is made up of 15 amino acids. V lost 4 bases and J 0 bases, leaving 11 bases between the germline ends. CDR1 SGDLS and CDR2 YYNGEE come from the germline V gene. The CDR3 loop is CASSRTASSGNTIYF. CDR3 in DNA: TGTGCCAGCAGCCGGACAGCCAGCTCTGGAAACACCATATATTTT.

The CDR3 protein is CASSQGGSGRALGNEQFF. CDR3 DNA sequence: TGTGCCAGCAGCCAGGGGGGTAGCGGGAGGGCCTTGGGGAATGAGCAGTTCTTC. The chain combines TRBV3-1 (or the pseudogene TRBV3-2) with TRBJ2-1, with 11 positions matching TRBD2. Per germline, CDR1 LGHDT and CDR2 YNNKEL (reference sequence). Trimming removed 3 bases from V and 7 bases from J; junction bases left unmatched: 14. The CDR3 is 18 amino acids.

The chain combines TRBV6-5 with TRBJ1-1; a weak D match, TRBD1 (6 bases). Trimming cost V 7 bases and J 1 base, with 16 bases left between them. This CDR3 region has 15 residues. Germline loops: CDR1 MNHEY, CDR2 SVGAGI. Here the CDR3 reads CASTNGGARNTEAFF. The CDR3, as DNA: TGTGCCAGCACCAACGGGGGGGCGCGGAACACTGAAGCTTTCTTT.

This chain uses TRBV2 with TRBJ2-1; TRBD2 agrees at 8 bases. From germline, CDR1 is SNHLY and CDR2 FYNNEI. Germline trimming cut 5 bases from V and 7 bases from J; bases unmatched to any gene: 16. This CDR3 is built from 17 residues. DNA for the CDR3: TGTGCCAGCAGTTCCCGGACTAGCCCCTGGGGAGGGAATGAGCAGTTCTTC. Its protein product is CASSSRTSPWGGNEQFF.

The chain couples TRBV5-1 to TRBJ1-6, with TRBD1 identical over 7 bases. CDR1 is SGHRS, CDR2 YFSETQ, per germline. CDR3 length: 19 amino acids. V lost 0 bases to trimming and J lost 0 bases; unmatched junction nucleotides: 9. The chain's CDR3 is CASSLEASTGSSYNSPLHF. The CDR3 DNA is TGCGCCAGCAGCTTGGAAGCGTCGACAGGGAGCTCCTATAATTCACCCCTCCACTTT.

J is TRBJ1-1 and V is TRBV7-9, with unresolved D. The CDR3 consists of 14 residues. V was pared by 0 bases and J by 1 base, with 6 bases between. Germline loops: CDR1 SEHNR, CDR2 FQNEAQ (reference sequence). The CDR3, as DNA: TGTGCCAGCAGCTTAGCGCTGGCGAACACTGAAGCTTTCTTT. Residues: CASSLALANTEAFF. The full variable domain, in which reference TRBV7-9 and TRBJ1-1 provide the parts outside the CDR3, is DTGVSQNPRHKITKRGQNVTFRCDPISEHNRLYWYRQTLGQGPEFLTYFQNEAQLEKSRLLSDRFSAERPKGSFSTLEIQRTEQGDSAMYLCASSLALANTEAFFGQGTRLTVV.